The next 29 T cell receptor beta chains were all read from a single sample in a study of OX40 agonist ivuxolimab in advanced cancers. TCRdb's table, derived via immunoSEQ multiplex PCR, lists solely in-frame clones and lacks some. The sample gives about 78,000 clones, about 90% of which show up once; about 2.8% is in the top ten. The sample in question was CD4+ or CD8+ T cells sorted from blood, obtained in a trial of the OX40 agonist ivuxolimab. The receptor source for this set is an adult with an advanced solid tumor such as melanoma, head and neck, liver or kidney cancer.

The chain has TRBV5-1 and TRBJ1-1; 7 nucleotides line up with TRBD1. Germline-derived CDR1 and CDR2 are SGHRS and YFSETQ. V was clipped by 4 bases and J by 3 bases; unmatched bases: 9. This CDR3 contains 15 residues. The CDR3, as DNA: TGCGCCAGCAGCGTCCGGACAGGTCCCTACACTGAAGCTTTCTTT. It translates to CASSVRTGPYTEAFF.

This clone was recorded once. The chain has TRBV2 and TRBJ2-3; D not resolved. The V and J ends lost 7 bases and 6 bases respectively, with 11 bases between them. The CDR3 is made up of 12 amino acids. The V gene's germline CDR1 is SNHLY and CDR2 FYNNEI. The CDR3 DNA follows: TGTGCCAGCAACCGAGCCGGCGATACGCAGTATTTT. This sequence encodes CASNRAGDTQYF.

This sequence joins TRBV7-9 and TRBJ1-1; no firm D call. Germline V gene sequence: CDR1 SEHNR, CDR2 FQNEAQ (reference sequence). Deletions cut 1 base from V and 7 bases from J, with 1 base between. This CDR3 comprises 10 residues. The CDR3 region is CASSLVEAFF. CDR3 bases: TGTGCCAGCAGCTTAGTTGAAGCTTTCTTT.

The chain uses TRBV7-9 and TRBJ2-7; TRBD1 matches 8 bases. Germline V gene data show CDR1 as SEHNR and CDR2 as FQNEAQ (reference sequence). The CDR3 extends over 15 amino acids. V trimming: 2 bases; J trimming: 4 bases; junction bases outside the gene matches: 7. This chain's CDR3 is CASSLMAGGGYEQYF. CDR3 sequence (DNA): TGTGCCAGCAGCTTAATGGCAGGGGGCGGTTACGAGCAGTACTTC.

V and J are TRBV18 and TRBJ2-3; no reliable D call. The V gene lost 5 bases and the J gene lost 2 bases, with 2 bases spanning the gap. The CDR3 is made up of 11 amino acids. CDR1 is KGHSH, CDR2 LQKENI, per germline. CDR3 sequence reads: CASSTTDTQYF. The CDR3 coding sequence is TGTGCCAGCTCAACCACAGATACGCAGTATTTT.

This rearrangement joins TRBV5-1 to TRBJ1-2; weak D call: TRBD1 (5 bases). The CDR3 totals 17 residues. The germline V gene encodes CDR1 SGHRS and CDR2 YFSETQ. V was trimmed by 1 base and J by 0 bases, leaving 16 bases between them. The CDR3 is CASSLLSGQGANYGYTF. The CDR3 coding sequence is TGCGCCAGCAGCTTGTTATCGGGGCAGGGCGCTAACTATGGCTACACCTTC. Using reference TRBV5-1 and TRBJ1-2 for the parts outside the CDR3, the full variable domain is KAGVTQTPRYLIKTRGQQVTLSCSPISGHRSVSWYQQTPGQGLQFLFEYFSETQRNKGNFPGRFSGRQFSNSRSEMNVSTLELGDSALYLCASSLLSGQGANYGYTFGSGTRLTVV.

This clone was found a few times. The chain joins TRBV7-9 to TRBJ1-1; no clear D. V gave up 1 base and J gave up 8 bases, with 5 bases separating them. Germline CDR1 and CDR2: SEHNR and FQNEAQ (reference sequence). The CDR3 loop spans 11 amino acids. The CDR3 DNA sequence: TGTGCCAGCAGCTTAGTGACGGAAGCTTTCTTT. Amino acid sequence: CASSLVTEAFF.

The J gene is TRBJ2-5, the V gene TRBV28; D possibly corresponds to TRBD2 (5 bases). Looked up from germline, CDR1 is MDHEN and CDR2 is SYDVKM. This CDR3 contains 15 residues. V shed 3 bases and J shed 2 bases, with 13 bases lying between them. CDR3 in amino acids: CASSLRVPKQETQYF. The CDR3 nucleotides are TGTGCCAGCAGTTTGCGGGTTCCGAAGCAAGAGACCCAGTACTTC.

The CDR3, as DNA: TGTGCCACGGGACAGGGACATAGCAATCAGCCCCAGCATTTT. It codes for CATGQGHSNQPQHF. The chain carries TRBV10-3 and TRBJ1-5, with 9 bases identical to TRBD1. The CDR3 is 14 residues long. Germline lookup yields CDR1 ENHRY and CDR2 SYGVKD. The V segment lost 10 bases and the J segment 0 bases; nucleotides outside the gene matches: 4.

The V gene is TRBV30, the J gene TRBJ1-6, with D hard to call. CDR1 is GTSNPN and CDR2 is SVGIG in the germline V gene (reference sequence). Trimming removed 2 bases at V and 1 base at J, with 3 bases between. The CDR3 runs to 13 residues. DNA for the CDR3: TGTGCCTGGAGTTGGTCCTATAATTCACCCCTCCACTTT. It codes for CAWSWSYNSPLHF.

This rearrangement joins TRBV11-2 to TRBJ1-2; D call uncertain. V was clipped by 8 bases and J by 2 bases, with 15 bases between them. This CDR3 contains 14 residues. Germline CDR1 is SGHAT and CDR2 is FQNNGV. Here the CDR3 DNA reads TGTGCCAGCGAACCCGGAACGGGCAACTATGGCTACACCTTC. Protein product: CASEPGTGNYGYTF.

To note about this clone: A read error may produce the germline difference seen at one junction end. CDR3 sequence: CASSDPGTAHPSVF. The CDR3 bases are TGTGCCAGCAGTGACCCCGGGACAGCCCACCCTTCGGTTTTT. The rearrangement joins TRBV6-1 to TRBJ2-2, with 7 bases aligning to TRBD1. Germline V gives CDR1 MNHNS, CDR2 SASEGT. The CDR3 length is 14 residues.

This chain links TRBV15 with TRBJ1-1; 10 bases line up with TRBD1. The germline V gene encodes CDR1 LNHNV and CDR2 YYDKDF (reference sequence). The CDR3 is 14 amino acids. Trimming cost V 7 bases and J 5 bases; bases outside gene matches: 7. The CDR3 spells CATKATGGATEAFF. In DNA form, the CDR3 reads TGTGCCACCAAAGCGACAGGGGGCGCAACTGAAGCTTTCTTT.

A single count supports this clone. This chain joins TRBV18 and TRBJ1-4; D not resolved. V gave up 3 bases and J gave up 0 bases, with 8 bases separating them. The CDR3 covers 15 residues. Germline CDR1 reads KGHSH; CDR2 reads LQKENI. This chain's CDR3 is CASSPQVATNEKLFF. DNA of the CDR3: TGTGCCAGCTCACCTCAGGTTGCAACTAATGAAAAACTGTTTTTT.

In this sample, this clone turned up once. The chain is built from TRBV5-4 and TRBJ1-2; D gene unclear. V lost 0 bases, J lost 3 bases, and 12 bases lay in between. This CDR3 comprises 15 residues. CDR1 and CDR2 (germline): SGHNT, YYREEE (reference sequence). CDR3 sequence reads: CASSLDWGGDYGYTF. The CDR3 DNA reads as TGTGCCAGCAGCTTGGATTGGGGAGGAGACTATGGCTACACCTTC.

The genes are TRBV15 and TRBJ1-1, with 7 bases that match TRBD1. Trimming took 3 bases from V and 6 from J; bases not matched to a gene: 10. This CDR3 has 15 residues. Germline assignment: CDR1 LNHNV and CDR2 YYDKDF (reference sequence). The CDR3: CATSRVEGALPEAFF. DNA for the CDR3: TGTGCCACCAGCAGGGTGGAGGGGGCTCTACCTGAAGCTTTCTTT.

The chain joins TRBV29-1 to TRBJ2-7; D ambiguous. The V end was cut by 7 bases, the J end by 0 bases, with 16 bases between. The CDR3 loop spans 14 amino acids. Germline CDR1 reads SQVTM; CDR2 reads ANQGSEA. DNA for the CDR3: TGCAGCGCCGCCGCCGACGGCCTCTCCTACGAGCAGTACTTC. Residues: CSAAADGLSYEQYF.

The V gene is TRBV5-4, the J gene TRBJ2-1; TRBD1 might be the D (5 bases). Germline V gene data show CDR1 as SGHNT and CDR2 as YYREEE (reference sequence). CDR3 length: 18 amino acids. V lost 0 bases to trimming and J lost 2 bases, with 18 bases between them. The CDR3 DNA is TGTGCCAGCAGCTTGGGGCAGGGTGTGAGTTCGGCCTACAATGAGCAGTTCTTC. Amino acid sequence: CASSLGQGVSSAYNEQFF.

The chain recombines TRBV6-5 with TRBJ1-5; D is unclear. The V gene lost 4 bases and the J gene lost 4 bases, with 17 bases spanning the gap. CDR3 length: 16 amino acids. Germline values: CDR1 MNHEY, CDR2 SVGAGI. In DNA, the CDR3 is TGTGCCAGCAGTTCCCTTGGTGTGGGTCTTAATCAGCCCCAGCATTTT. As protein: CASSSLGVGLNQPQHF.

The V call is TRBV5-4, the J call TRBJ1-1; 8 bases fit TRBD1. With 5 bases clipped from V and 3 bases from J, the junction kept 9 bases outside the gene matches. The CDR3 is made up of 15 amino acids. From germline, CDR1 is SGHNT and CDR2 YYREEE (reference sequence). The CDR3 sequence is CASRPRTGSHTEAFF. The CDR3 DNA is TGTGCCAGCAGGCCACGGACAGGGTCTCACACTGAAGCTTTCTTT.

The chain recombines TRBV30 with TRBJ2-3; D is uncertain. V lost 1 base and J 8 bases, leaving 7 bases between the germline ends. Germline V gene lookup returns CDR1 GTSNPN and CDR2 SVGIG (reference sequence). The CDR3 covers 11 residues. The CDR3 DNA sequence: TGTGCCTGGAGTGCGAGTTTTACGCAGTATTTT. Translating it yields CAWSASFTQYF.

The rearrangement links TRBV2 to TRBJ2-6; D may correspond to TRBD1 or TRBD2 (5 bases each). Germline CDR1 SNHLY, CDR2 FYNNEI. V shed 8 bases and J shed 0 bases, with 17 bases lying between them. The CDR3 consists of 17 residues. The CDR3 loop is CASGPGTVGSGANVLTF. The CDR3 DNA is TGTGCCAGCGGGCCCGGGACCGTGGGCTCTGGGGCCAACGTCCTGACTTTC.

The rearrangement links TRBV19 to TRBJ2-2; possibly TRBD2 for D (6 bases). This CDR3 comprises 16 residues. Trimming removed 3 bases from V and 5 bases from J, with 16 bases in between. CDR1 and CDR2 (germline): LNHDA, SQIVND (reference sequence). As DNA, the CDR3 is TGTGCCAGTAGTATTCACCCGGCAGGGAGGACCGGGGAGCTGTTTTTT. It is translated as CASSIHPAGRTGELFF.

The genes are TRBV25-1 and TRBJ1-3; D is perhaps TRBD1 (5 bases). The V end was cut by 7 bases, the J end by 0 bases, with 13 bases between. The V gene's germline CDR1 is MGHDK and CDR2 SYGVNS. The CDR3 covers 15 residues. This CDR3 reads CASTPRQNSGNTIYF. DNA of the CDR3: TGTGCCAGCACGCCTCGACAGAACTCTGGAAACACCATATATTTT.

The chain uses TRBV7-6 and TRBJ2-7; TRBD2 is a possible D gene (7 bases). The CDR3 runs 13 residues. Looked up from germline, CDR1 is SGHVS and CDR2 is FNYEAQ. V was trimmed by 5 bases and J by 2 bases, leaving 10 bases between them. DNA of the CDR3: TGTGCCAGCAGCGTCGGGGGGCCCTACGAGCAGTACTTC. This codes for CASSVGGPYEQYF. Drawing the rest from reference TRBV7-6 and TRBJ2-7, the complete variable domain is GAGVSQSPRYKVTKRGQDVALRCDPISGHVSLYWYRQALGQGPEFLTYFNYEAQQDKSGLPNDRFSAERPEGSISTLTIQRTEQRDSAMYRCASSVGGPYEQYFGPGTRLTVT.

This clone was seen only a few times. V gene TRBV5-5 combines with J gene TRBJ1-5; no firm D call. Germline CDR1 reads SGHKS; CDR2 reads YYEKEE (reference sequence). Trimming stripped 4 bases from V and 0 bases from J, with 11 bases between. The CDR3 covers 15 residues. CDR3 loop: CASSLGSLSNQPQHF. In DNA form, the CDR3 reads TGTGCCAGCAGCCTAGGATCCCTTAGCAATCAGCCCCAGCATTTT. Combining the CDR3 with reference TRBV5-5 and TRBJ1-5 gives the whole variable domain DAGVTQSPTHLIKTRGQQVTLRCSPISGHKSVSWYQQVLGQGPQFIFQYYEKEERGRGNFPDRFSARQFPNYSSELNVNALLLGDSALYLCASSLGSLSNQPQHFGDGTRLSIL.

This clone was seen once. CDR3 loop: CASRLGGSRYEQYF. CDR3 DNA: TGTGCCAGCAGATTGGGGGGAAGTCGCTACGAGCAGTACTTC. The chain uses TRBV28 and TRBJ2-7; tentative D call: TRBD2 (6 bases). This CDR3 contains 14 residues. Germline loops: CDR1 MDHEN, CDR2 SYDVKM. Trimming took 6 bases from V and 3 from J, leaving 15 bases between them. Drawing the rest from reference TRBV28 and TRBJ2-7, the complete variable domain is DVKVTQSSRYLVKRTGEKVFLECVQDMDHENMFWYRQDPGLGLRLIYFSYDVKMKEKGDIPEGYSVSREKKERFSLILESASTNQTSMYLCASRLGGSRYEQYFGPGTRLTVT.

V gene TRBV5-8 combines with J gene TRBJ1-1; maybe TRBD1 (6 bases). From germline, CDR1 is SGHTS and CDR2 YDEGEE. The V and J ends lost 0 bases and 7 bases respectively, with 19 bases between them. This CDR3 spans 16 amino acids. CDR3 region: CASSLAGQGPLIEAFF. The CDR3 nucleotides are TGTGCCAGCAGCTTGGCCGGTCAGGGGCCTTTGATTGAAGCTTTCTTT.

J is TRBJ2-7 and V is TRBV15, with D hard to call. Trimming shortened V by 0 bases and J by 4 bases, and 10 bases separated the two germline ends. The CDR3 is 14 residues long. Germline CDR1 is LNHNV and CDR2 is YYDKDF (reference sequence). The CDR3 nucleotides read TGTGCCACCAGCAGAGATCCACGGTCATACGAGCAGTACTTC. Translating it yields CATSRDPRSYEQYF.